The 8 T cell receptor beta chains below come from one sample, sequenced in a study of blood T cell repertoires in COVID-19. TCRdb's table, derived via immunoSEQ multiplex PCR, lists solely in-frame clones and lacks some. The sample yields 75,000 to 80,000 clones, about 90% seen once. The sequenced material came from peripheral blood. These receptors originate from a human donor in a cohort sampled during active COVID-19.

The chain recombines TRBV30 with TRBJ2-7; 11 bases line up with TRBD2. V lost 0 bases to trimming and J lost 2 bases; unmatched junction nucleotides: 0. The CDR3 runs 14 residues. Germline lookup yields CDR1 GTSNPN and CDR2 SVGIG (reference sequence). CDR3 sequence (DNA): TGTGCCTGGAGTGTACTAGCGGGGGCCTACGAGCAGTACTTC. Protein: CAWSVLAGAYEQYF.

The chain recombines TRBV5-1 with TRBJ2-7; D call uncertain. The CDR3 totals 13 residues. V was shortened by 4 bases and J by 2 bases, with 10 bases between the two germline ends. Germline values: CDR1 SGHRS, CDR2 YFSETQ. The CDR3 sequence: CASSPTVPYEQYF. Written as DNA, the CDR3 is TGCGCCAGCAGCCCTACAGTACCCTACGAGCAGTACTTC.

This clone showed up just once. The chain employs TRBV21-1 and TRBJ1-1. TRBV21-1 is a listed pseudogene. This CDR3 spans 9 amino acids. This CDR3 is CASSNGAFF. The CDR3 coding sequence is TGTGCCAGCAGCAACGGGGCTTTCTTT.

The table lists this clone with a few counts. The V call is TRBV19, the J call TRBJ1-3, with 9 nucleotides matching TRBD1. CDR1 and CDR2 (germline): LNHDA, SQIVND (reference sequence). The CDR3 loop spans 19 amino acids. The V segment lost 5 bases and the J segment 0 bases; nucleotides outside the gene matches: 14. CDR3 loop: CASSPRTGAVISSGNTIYF. For the CDR3, the DNA is TGTGCCAGTAGTCCCAGGACAGGGGCGGTTATCAGCTCTGGAAACACCATATATTTT.

This clone is a singleton in its sample. The chain links TRBV5-6 to TRBJ1-5; TRBD1 is a possible D gene (6 bases). Trimming pared 4 bases from V and 5 bases from J, leaving 13 bases between. This CDR3 comprises 14 residues. Germline assignment: CDR1 SGHDT and CDR2 YYEEEE. CDR3 nucleotide sequence: TGTGCCAGCAGCCGCGGACAGATTCATCAGCCCCAGCATTTT. This gives the protein CASSRGQIHQPQHF. The whole variable domain, remainder taken from reference TRBV5-6 and TRBJ1-5, is DAGVTQSPTHLIKTRGQQVTLRCSPKSGHDTVSWYQQALGQGPQFIFQYYEEEERQRGNFPDRFSGHQFPNYSSELNVNALLLGDSALYLCASSRGQIHQPQHFGDGTRLSIL.

As to this clone: The junction shows a germline mismatch at one end, possibly a read error. The chain combines TRBV2 with TRBJ2-5, with D tentatively TRBD1 (6 bases). Germline CDR1 and CDR2: SNHLY and FYNNEI. The CDR3 is 10 residues long. The CDR3 DNA reads as TGTGCCAGCAGCACGGGACACCCGGACTTC. It yields the protein CASSTGHPDF.

CDR3 sequence reads: CASSPRDRGNGYTF. The CDR3 nucleotides are TGTGCCAGCAGCCCTCGGGACAGGGGAAATGGCTACACCTTC. This chain connects TRBV3-1 (or the pseudogene TRBV3-2) to TRBJ1-2; 10 bases are a match to TRBD1. The CDR3 is made up of 14 amino acids. J lost 6 bases, V lost 4 bases, and 5 bases had no gene match. In germline, CDR1 is LGHDT, CDR2 YNNKEL (reference sequence).

Worth noting for this clone: Other DNA sequences in the sample encode the same CDR3. V is TRBV7-8 and J is TRBJ2-7; D remains unclear. This CDR3 comprises 14 residues. From germline, CDR1 is SGHVS and CDR2 FQNEAQ. The V and J ends lost 0 bases and 5 bases respectively, with 11 bases between them. CDR3 DNA: TGTGCCAGCAGCTTAGCGGTAGGAACTAACGAGCAGTACTTC. This gives the protein CASSLAVGTNEQYF.